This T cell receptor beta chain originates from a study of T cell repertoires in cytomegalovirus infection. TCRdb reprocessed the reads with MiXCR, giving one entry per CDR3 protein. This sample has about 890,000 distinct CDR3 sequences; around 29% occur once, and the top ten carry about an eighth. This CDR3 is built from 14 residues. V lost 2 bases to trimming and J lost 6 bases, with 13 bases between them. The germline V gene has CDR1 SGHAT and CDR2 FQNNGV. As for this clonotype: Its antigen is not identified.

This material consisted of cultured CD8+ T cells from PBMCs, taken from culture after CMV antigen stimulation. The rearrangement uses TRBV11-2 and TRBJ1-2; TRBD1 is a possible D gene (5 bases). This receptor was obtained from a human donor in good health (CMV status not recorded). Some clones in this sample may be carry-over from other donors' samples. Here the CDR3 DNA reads TGTGCCAGCAGCTTATATGGGCAGGGTGATGGCTACACCTTC. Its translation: CASSLYGQGDGYTF.